The clone carrying this TCR beta chain was seen only a few times. V lost 6 bases to trimming and J lost 1 base, with 7 bases between them. This CDR3 has 13 residues. Germline assignment: CDR1 MDHEN and CDR2 SYDVKM. Each replicate PCR on the sorted subsets used approximately 200 ng DNA (approximately 33,000 T cell genomes). The repertoire was sequenced with immunoSEQ multiplex PCR; TCRdb's copy has only in-frame clones and lacks some. The sample yields about 2.3 million clones, roughly 93% seen once. The record originates from a study of shared clonotypes between healthy human individuals. This chain links TRBV28 with TRBJ1-5; D call uncertain. The sequence came from a man between 18 and 35 years old in good health. Some clones in this sample may be carry-over from other donors' samples. The sequencing input was naive CD4+ T cells from PBMCs. The sample's subset: CD45RA+ positively selected. The DNA of the CDR3 is TGTGCCAGCAGACTGATGAGCAATCAGCCCCAGCATTTT. Protein sequence: CASRLMSNQPQHF.